The present T cell receptor beta chain was sequenced within a study of shared clonotypes between healthy human individuals. The method was immunoSEQ multiplex PCR; TCRdb's version includes in-frame clones alone and lacks a portion of them. The table lists about 590,000 clones, roughly 96% of them singletons. This CDR3 spans 14 amino acids. Germline V gene sequence: CDR1 SGHNT, CDR2 YYREEE (reference sequence). V lost 4 bases to trimming and J lost 12 bases; unmatched junction nucleotides: 10. Naive CD8 cells were CD45RO-negative, positively selected for CCR7, excluding terminally differentiated effector memory CD45RA+ cells.

Sequencing was performed on naive CD8+ T cells sorted from blood. The sequence derives from a woman in her thirties in good health. This chain uses TRBV5-4 with TRBJ1-2, with 12 bases fitting TRBD1. The DNA of the CDR3 is TGTGCCAGCAGCGGAGCCGGGACAGGGGGCATCAACACCTTC. This codes for CASSGAGTGGINTF.